A single T cell receptor (beta chain) is shown here with its context. The antigen remains unidentified. This record belongs to a study of cytomegalovirus exposure and HLA in healthy donors. Findings and caveats of the study: Common viral pathogens were later found to be apparently linked to several of the most significant clusters. The authors enumerated some 170 TCR beta chains as linked to cytomegalovirus.

PCR primers comprised 60 Vbeta and 13 Jbeta primers. In the authors' methods: Approximately 11 million of the approximately 80 million unique TCR beta chains counted in a later analysis were shared. The table came from immunoSEQ multiplex PCR; TCRdb's copy has only in-frame clones and leaves some out. The D gene and trimming were derived from the DNA, and the V and J assignments and clone size from that table. Of 110,000 to 150,000 clones listed, 73% were seen once; the top ten hold roughly an eighth. CMV serostatus was not recorded for this donor. The CDR3 runs 15 residues. V lost 3 bases, J lost 3 bases, and 12 bases lay in between. Germline CDR1 SGHRS, CDR2 YFSETQ.

Sequencing was performed on PBMCs. This sequence originates from a human donor in good health. This sequence joins TRBV5-1 and TRBJ1-4; D unclear. The DNA for the CDR3 is TGCGCCAGCAGCTCCTCAGGATCTCCTAATGAAAAACTGTTTTTT. Protein product: CASSSSGSPNEKLFF.